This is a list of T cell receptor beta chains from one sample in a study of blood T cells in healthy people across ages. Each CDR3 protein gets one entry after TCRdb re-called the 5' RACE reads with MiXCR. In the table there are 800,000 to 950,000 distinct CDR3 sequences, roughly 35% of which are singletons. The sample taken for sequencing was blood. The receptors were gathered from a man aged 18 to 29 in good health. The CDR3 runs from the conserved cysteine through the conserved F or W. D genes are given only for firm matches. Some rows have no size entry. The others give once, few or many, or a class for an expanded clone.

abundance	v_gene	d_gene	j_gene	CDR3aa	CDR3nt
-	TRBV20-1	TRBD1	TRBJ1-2	CSARGGDRGSYGYTF	TGCAGTGCTAGAGGGGGGGACAGGGGCTCGTATGGCTACACCTTC
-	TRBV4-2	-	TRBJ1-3	CASSANRNSGNTIYF	TGTGCCAGCAGCGCAAACAGGAACTCTGGAAACACCATATATTTT
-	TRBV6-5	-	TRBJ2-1	CASRQGREQFF	TGTGCCAGCAGACAGGGTCGGGAGCAGTTCTTC
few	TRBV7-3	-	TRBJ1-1	CASSLGHLGTEAFF	TGTGCCAGCAGCTTAGGACACCTAGGCACTGAAGCTTTCTTT
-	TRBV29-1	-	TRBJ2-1	CSGGAGRGYNEQFF	TGCAGCGGGGGGGCGGGACGGGGCTACAATGAGCAGTTCTTC
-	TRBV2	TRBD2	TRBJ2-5	CASSERGGLKETQYF	TGTGCCAGCAGTGAGCGGGGGGGCCTTAAAGAGACCCAGTACTTC
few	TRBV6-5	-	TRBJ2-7	CASSYSIGAEQYF	TGTGCCAGCAGTTACTCGATCGGGGCCGAGCAGTACTTC
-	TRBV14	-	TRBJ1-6	CASSSLPGHDSPPHF	TGTGCCAGCAGCTCTCTTCCGGGTCATGACTCACCCCCCCACTTT
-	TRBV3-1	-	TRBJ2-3	CASSQGVERRTDTQYF	TGTGCCAGCAGCCAAGGGGTCGAACGGCGCACAGATACGCAGTATTTT
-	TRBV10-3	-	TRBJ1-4	CAISPDGERNEKLFF	TGTGCCATTAGCCCTGACGGGGAGCGAAATGAAAAACTGTTTTTT
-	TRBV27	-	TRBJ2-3	CASSFTAGRRGDTQYF	TGTGCCAGCAGTTTCACGGCAGGCCGCCGGGGAGATACGCAGTATTTT
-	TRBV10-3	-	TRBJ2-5	CATEGRGTAETQYF	TGTGCCACCGAAGGAAGAGGGACCGCTGAGACCCAGTACTTC
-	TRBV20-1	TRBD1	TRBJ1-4	CSATETGTRREKLFF	TGCAGTGCAACCGAGACAGGGACCCGGAGGGAAAAACTGTTTTTT
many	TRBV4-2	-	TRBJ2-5	CASSRVEGEPQETQYF	TGTGCCAGCAGCCGAGTTGAGGGCGAGCCTCAAGAGACCCAGTACTTC
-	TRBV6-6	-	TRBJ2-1	CASSYPGSGERGNEQFF	TGTGCCAGCAGTTACCCCGGGTCCGGGGAGAGGGGAAATGAGCAGTTCTTC
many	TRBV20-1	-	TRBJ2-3	CSALGLSKSTDTQYF	TGCAGTGCACTAGGTTTGTCAAAGAGCACAGATACGCAGTATTTT
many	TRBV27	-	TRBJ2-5	CASTPSGAMRETQYF	TGTGCCAGCACGCCGTCCGGGGCCATGAGAGAGACCCAGTACTTC
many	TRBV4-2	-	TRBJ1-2	CASSQVPDYYGYTF	TGTGCCAGCAGCCAAGTTCCAGATTACTATGGCTACACCTTC
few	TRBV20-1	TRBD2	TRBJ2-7	CSANGLADYNEQYF	TGCAGTGCTAACGGACTAGCAGATTACAATGAGCAGTACTTC
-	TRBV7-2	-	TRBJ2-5	CASSAAGVEETQYF	TGTGCCAGCAGCGCCGCCGGGGTTGAAGAGACCCAGTACTTC
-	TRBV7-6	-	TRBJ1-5	CASSLAGGVGPQHF	TGTGCCAGCAGCTTAGCGGGGGGCGTCGGACCCCAGCATTTT
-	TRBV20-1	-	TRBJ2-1	CSAREQRRDEQFF	TGCAGTGCTAGAGAACAGAGAAGGGATGAGCAGTTCTTC
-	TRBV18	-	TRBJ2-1	CASSLLAPTTYNEQFF	TGTGCCAGCTCACTCCTAGCCCCCACAACCTACAATGAGCAGTTCTTC